The next 26 T cell receptor beta chains were all read from a single sample in a study of T cell clonality in common variable immunodeficiency. Whole-study results and caveats: In common variable immunodeficiency, TCR beta chains reportedly carried fewer deletions and N-nucleotide insertions.

For these TCRs, the target antigens are not known. TCRdb's copy holds only in-frame clones and misses some; the assay was immunoSEQ multiplex PCR. This sample shows about 34,000 clones and no singletons; about 27% rests with the ten largest. Sequenced input: peripheral blood mononuclear cells. These receptors all come from a human donor with common variable immunodeficiency.

This clone was observed a handful of times. The observed sequence ends 3 residues before the CDR3 terminus, with the missing tail filled in from the germline J gene. The J gene is TRBJ1-3, the V gene TRBV18; no definite D call. The CDR3 totals 13 residues. Trimming cost V 4 bases and J 0 bases, with 4 bases left between them. CDR1 is KGHSH and CDR2 is LQKENI in the germline V gene. The sequenced part of the CDR3 DNA is TGTGCCAGCTCACAAGCCTCTGGAAACACC. Translation gives CASSQASGNT. The entire CDR3 protein is CASSQASGNTIYF. The full variable domain, completed using reference TRBV18 and TRBJ1-3, is NAGVMQNPRHLVRRRGQEARLRCSPMKGHSHVYWYRQLPEEGLKFMVYLQKENIIDESGMPKERFSAEFPKEGPSILRIQQVVRGDSAAYFCASSQASGNTIYFGEGSWLTVV.

This clone was picked up a small number of times. The read halts 3 residues ahead of the CDR3 end, with the missing end drawn from the germline J gene. The V call is TRBV6-1, the J call TRBJ1-5; D call uncertain. V was trimmed by 3 bases and J by 2 bases, leaving 14 bases between them. Germline-derived CDR1 and CDR2 are MNHNS and SASEGT. The CDR3 consists of 16 residues. The part of the CDR3 DNA that was read is TGTGCCAGCAGTGAGTTACGGGGTTGGCGCAATCAGCCC. This translates into CASSELRGWRNQP. The entire CDR3 reads CASSELRGWRNQPQHF.

This clone is deemed medium-sized. The read gets to within 3 residues of the CDR3 end, and the germline J gene fills in the rest. The chain recombines TRBV5-4 with TRBJ2-2; 10 bases match TRBD2. CDR1 is SGHNT and CDR2 is YYREEE in the germline V gene (reference sequence). The CDR3 length is 16 residues. The trim removed 0 bases at V and 4 bases at J, leaving 3 bases unmatched. The covered CDR3 bases are TGTGCCAGCAGCTTGGGACTAGCGGGCCCCACCGGGGAG. Residues: CASSLGLAGPTGE. The entire CDR3 protein is CASSLGLAGPTGELFF.

This clone was detected a few times. Read sequence stops 3 residues before the CDR3 end, and the germline J gene provides the missing end. The genes are TRBV6-2 or TRBV6-3 and TRBJ2-2, with 10 nucleotides matching TRBD2. The germline CDR1 and CDR2 sequences are MNHEY and SVGEGT. V was pared by 8 bases and J by 6 bases, with 6 bases of the junction left unmatched. The CDR3 has 14 amino acids. The covered CDR3 bases are TGTGCCAGCCGGAGCGGGAGGGCCGCCGGGGAG. The encoded protein is CASRSGRAAGE. The CDR3 reads in full as CASRSGRAAGELFF.

Within the sample, this clone is medium-sized. The CDR3 is cut off 3 residues early in the read; its end comes from the germline J gene. The rearrangement links TRBV7-8 to TRBJ2-2; perhaps TRBD1 as D (6 bases). This CDR3 contains 15 residues. Germline CDR1 is SGHVS and CDR2 is FQNEAQ. Trimming took off 5 bases at V and 2 bases at J, with 12 bases between the two ends. CDR3 DNA, as far as it was read: TGTGCCAGCAGCCCAGGACAGCACAACACCGGGGAG. Translated, it gives CASSPGQHNTGE. The entire CDR3 reads CASSPGQHNTGELFF.

This clone was detected a few times. An end of the junction differs from the germline gene, which may be a read error. The read is 3 residues too short to cover the CDR3 end, so that end is filled in from the germline J gene. The rearrangement uses TRBV7-9 and TRBJ1-2; D possibly corresponds to TRBD1 (5 bases). The germline V gene encodes CDR1 SEHNR and CDR2 FQNEAQ (reference sequence). The CDR3 sequence is 14 residues long. CDR3 loop: CANSLVTGTEGYTF. The CDR3 bases that were read are TGTGCCAACAGCTTAGTCACGGGGACTGAAGGC.

There are many counts of this clone. At one end, the junction sequence differs from germline, possibly due to a read error. The read finishes 3 residues shy of the CDR3 end, and the germline J gene is used to complete it. The chain couples TRBV12-3 or TRBV12-4 to TRBJ2-1; 9 bases fit TRBD2. This CDR3 region has 14 residues. The covered CDR3 bases are TGTGCCTGCAGCCTTAGCGGGAGCTACAATGAG. This codes for CACSLSGSYNE. Given in full, the CDR3 is CACSLSGSYNEQFF.

This clone has at least ten counts. The sequenced fragment ends 3 residues before the CDR3 boundary, so the rest is inferred from the germline J gene. This chain links TRBV5-4 with TRBJ2-3, with D perhaps matching TRBD1 (5 bases). The germline V and J ends were trimmed by 5 bases and 6 bases, with 16 bases remaining between them. Germline lookup yields CDR1 SGHNT and CDR2 YYREEE (reference sequence). The CDR3 loop spans 14 amino acids. CDR3 bases read: TGTGCCAGCAGTTCCAACCAGGGTAAGGATACG. This gives the protein CASSSNQGKDT. The CDR3 in its entirety is CASSSNQGKDTQYF.

This clone has more than one count but fewer than ten. The read is 3 residues too short to cover the CDR3 end, so that end is filled in from the germline J gene. This sequence joins TRBV30 and TRBJ2-3; D not certain. This CDR3 is 15 amino acids long. Trimming took 1 base from V and 0 from J, leaving 11 bases between them. Germline CDR1 reads GTSNPN; CDR2 reads SVGIG (reference sequence). CDR3 DNA (partial): TGTGCCTGGAGTGGTTTAACGACTAGCACAGATACG. Translated, it gives CAWSGLTTSTDT. In full, the CDR3 reads CAWSGLTTSTDTQYF.

This clone was observed many times. The missing CDR3 end, 3 residues past where the read stops, is filled in from the germline J gene. The rearrangement links TRBV7-9 to TRBJ2-7; tentative D call: TRBD2 (5 bases). The CDR3 is 14 amino acids. Trimming shortened V by 1 base and J by 3 bases, and 10 bases separated the two germline ends. CDR1 is SEHNR, CDR2 FQNEAQ, per germline (reference sequence). Partial CDR3 DNA: TGTGCCAGCAGCTTAGGACTATCACTCTACGAG. It is translated as CASSLGLSLYE. The full CDR3 protein reads CASSLGLSLYEQYF.

This clone has at least ten counts. The read halts 3 residues ahead of the CDR3 end, with the missing end drawn from the germline J gene. This CDR3 is also generated by other DNA sequences in the sample. The chain employs TRBV7-3 and TRBJ2-2; 8 bases line up with TRBD2. V lost 5 bases, J lost 4 bases, and 9 bases stayed unmatched. CDR3 length: 16 amino acids. CDR1 SGHTA and CDR2 FQGTGA come from the germline V gene. CDR3 DNA, as far as it was read: TGTGCCAGCAGCACGAGCGGGGGAAGGGGCACCGGGGAG. It encodes CASSTSGGRGTGE. From start to end, the CDR3 is CASSTSGGRGTGELFF.

In its sample, this clone was seen many times. The CDR3 extends 3 residues past the end of the read, so its final part is completed from the germline J gene. The chain uses TRBV20-1 and TRBJ2-3, with 8 bases fitting TRBD2. Germline-derived CDR1 and CDR2 are DFQATT and SNEGSKA (reference sequence). This CDR3 has 14 amino acids. Trimming removed 6 bases from V and 5 bases from J; junction bases left unmatched: 10. The CDR3: CSAFGGDLRDTQYF. The part of the CDR3 DNA that was read is TGCAGTGCCTTCGGGGGGGATTTACGAGATACG.

Comments on this clone: The observed sequence ends 3 residues before the CDR3 terminus, with the missing tail filled in from the germline J gene. V gene TRBV6-2 or TRBV6-3 combines with J gene TRBJ1-5, with 7 bases aligning to TRBD1. Per the germline V gene, CDR1 is MNHEY and CDR2 is SVGEGT. This CDR3 contains 14 residues. Unmatched junction bases numbered 5, after V lost 4 bases and J lost 5 bases. Partial CDR3 DNA: TGTGCCAGCAGTTCTACAGGGGTAGATCAGCCC. Amino acid sequence: CASSSTGVDQP. The CDR3 as a whole reads CASSSTGVDQPQHF.

This clone has ten or more counts. CDR3 DNA, as far as it was read: TGTGCCAGCAGTGAAGTGAGGGAGACC. The encoded protein is CASSEVRET. The full CDR3 protein reads CASSEVRETQYF. The J gene is TRBJ2-5, the V gene TRBV2, with unresolved D. The read halts 3 residues ahead of the CDR3 end, with the missing end drawn from the germline J gene. V was trimmed by 1 base and J by 5 bases, leaving 5 bases between them. CDR3 length: 12 amino acids. Germline CDR1 reads SNHLY; CDR2 reads FYNNEI.

This clone was observed a handful of times. The CDR3 sequence is CASSTDSGGRNEQFF. The DNA read from the CDR3 is TGTGCCAGTAGTACTGACTCGGGGGGGAGGAATGAG. The V gene is TRBV19, the J gene TRBJ2-1; 8 nucleotides agree with TRBD2. Read coverage stops 3 residues before the CDR3 terminus; the germline J gene supplies the remainder. Germline assignment: CDR1 LNHDA and CDR2 SQIVND (reference sequence). Losses at the gene ends were 4 bases for V and 7 bases for J; bases not matched to a gene: 9. This CDR3 contains 15 residues.

This clone appeared a few times. The CDR3 goes on 3 residues after the read ends, and that part is filled in from the germline J gene. J is TRBJ2-3 and V is TRBV2; 9 positions match TRBD2. The CDR3 length is 14 residues. After removal of 7 bases from V and 7 bases from J, the junction contained 9 bases not matched to a gene. Germline values: CDR1 SNHLY, CDR2 FYNNEI. The covered CDR3 bases are TGTGCCAGCACCGTTAGCGGGAGAGTGAATACG. It translates to CASTVSGRVNT. The entire CDR3 protein reads CASTVSGRVNTQYF.

Remarks on this clone: The sequenced fragment ends 3 residues before the CDR3 boundary, so the rest is inferred from the germline J gene. The chain uses TRBV7-9 and TRBJ2-7; D is unclear. CDR1 SEHNR and CDR2 FQNEAQ come from the germline V gene (reference sequence). The CDR3 runs to 13 residues. V was pared by 5 bases and J by 2 bases, with 10 bases between. The chain's CDR3 is CASSPGSPYEQYF. CDR3 bases read: TGTGCCAGCAGCCCCGGGTCCCCCTACGAG.

Regarding this clone: The CDR3 extends 3 residues past the end of the read, so its final part is completed from the germline J gene. The chain couples TRBV2 to TRBJ2-3, with a weak D call TRBD1 (6 bases). With 6 bases removed from V and 3 bases from J, the gap between germline ends came to 13 bases. This CDR3 has 14 residues. Per germline, CDR1 SNHLY and CDR2 FYNNEI. The DNA read from the CDR3 is TGTGCCAGCAGAACAGGGTGGTCTACAGATACG. This codes for CASRTGWSTDT. The full CDR3 reads CASRTGWSTDTQYF.

This clone was counted many times. A read error may produce the germline difference seen at one junction end. The read ends 3 residues before the CDR3 terminus; that terminus is restored from the germline J gene. The chain employs TRBV4-2 and TRBJ2-3; TRBD2 might be the D (6 bases). Germline V lookup: CDR1 LGHNA, CDR2 YNFKEQ. The CDR3 covers 14 residues. The CDR3 protein is CASSQLASEHTQYF. CDR3 DNA (partial): TGCGCCAGCAGCCAACTAGCTAGCGAACATACG.

This clone is medium-sized (0.01 to 0.1%). The DNA ends 3 residues before the CDR3 does, and the rest of the CDR3 is filled in from the germline J gene. The V gene is TRBV7-9, the J gene TRBJ2-3; TRBD1 might be the D (5 bases). With 5 bases removed from V and 0 bases from J, the gap between germline ends came to 9 bases. The germline CDR1 and CDR2 sequences are SEHNR and FQNEAQ (reference sequence). There are 14 residues in the CDR3. CDR3 amino acids: CASSPTASTDTQYF. The part of the CDR3 DNA that was read is TGTGCCAGCAGCCCGACAGCGAGCACAGATACG.

This clone was detected a few times. Sequencing ends 3 residues short of the CDR3 end; the germline J gene provides the rest. The chain joins TRBV19 to TRBJ1-2; D is perhaps TRBD1 (5 bases). Germline CDR1 reads LNHDA; CDR2 reads SQIVND (reference sequence). V dropped 3 bases and J dropped 0 bases, with 17 bases sitting between them. The CDR3 loop spans 17 amino acids. CDR3 DNA (partial): TGTGCCAGTAGTATTGGGGCCGGAGGGGCAGCTAACTATGGC. This gives the protein CASSIGAGGAANYG. The entire CDR3 is CASSIGAGGAANYGYTF.

CDR3 bases read: TGCGCCAGCAGCCTGACAGGAGATGGTGAAAAA. It specifies CASSLTGDGEK. Given in full, the CDR3 is CASSLTGDGEKLFF. The rearrangement joins TRBV5-1 to TRBJ1-4; D may be TRBD1 (6 bases). The CDR3 end lies 3 residues beyond the end of the read and is filled in from the germline J gene. V was cut by 4 bases and J by 7 bases, with 14 bases left in between. Germline-derived CDR1 and CDR2 are SGHRS and YFSETQ. The CDR3 has 14 amino acids.

This clone was detected ten times or more. The read gets to within 3 residues of the CDR3 end, and the germline J gene fills in the rest. The chain is built from TRBV28 and TRBJ2-1; a weak D match, TRBD2 (6 bases). CDR3 length: 15 amino acids. V was shortened by 7 bases and J by 4 bases, with 17 bases between the two germline ends. Germline CDR1 MDHEN, CDR2 SYDVKM. CDR3 protein: CASKSGGRYYNEQFF. The sequenced part of the CDR3 DNA is TGTGCCAGCAAGAGTGGGGGGAGGTATTACAATGAG.

Ten or more counts support this clone. CDR3: CASSPNIPGETQYF. The CDR3 bases that were read are TGTGCCAGCTCACCGAACATCCCGGGAGAGACC. This chain connects TRBV18 to TRBJ2-5; D uncertain. The read stops 3 residues short of the end of the CDR3; the missing end is completed from the germline J gene. Germline assignment: CDR1 KGHSH and CDR2 LQKENI. The CDR3 runs 14 residues. The germline V and J ends were trimmed by 3 bases and 4 bases, with 12 bases remaining between them.

This clone was observed a few times. The read falls 3 residues short of the CDR3 end, and the missing part is taken from the germline J gene. The chain is built from TRBV7-8 and TRBJ2-5; 11 bases are a match to TRBD2. The CDR3 contains 14 residues. The J segment lost 3 bases and the V segment lost 8 bases, leaving 5 bases of the junction unmatched. Germline CDR1 reads SGHVS; CDR2 reads FQNEAQ. The CDR3: CASGKLAGEETQYF. Incomplete CDR3 DNA: TGTGCCAGCGGAAAACTAGCGGGAGAAGAGACC. Looking up the rest from reference TRBV7-8 and TRBJ2-5 gives the full variable domain: GAGVSQSPRYKVAKRGQDVALRCDPISGHVSLFWYQQALGQGPEFLTYFQNEAQLDKSGLPSDRFFAERPEGSVSTLKIQRTQQEDSAVYLCASGKLAGEETQYFGPGTRLLVL.

Comments on this clone: The sequence runs out 3 residues before the end of the CDR3; the remainder is reconstructed from the germline J gene. The J gene is TRBJ2-1, the V gene TRBV6-1; no clear D gene. Between the trimmed V and J ends, which lost 4 bases and 0 bases, there was a span of 7 bases. Germline V CDR1 and CDR2: MNHNS, SASEGT. CDR3 length: 14 amino acids. CDR3 DNA, as far as it was read: TGTGCCAGCAGTGTAGCCAGCTCCTACAATGAG. It codes for CASSVASSYNE. The full CDR3 is CASSVASSYNEQFF.